The sample holds many counts of the clone carrying this TCR beta chain. The antigen remains unidentified. V lost 2 bases and J 4 bases, leaving 15 bases between the germline ends. Germline CDR1 is SEHNR and CDR2 is FQNEAQ (reference sequence). The CDR3 spans 16 residues. It was by quantitative 5'-RACE with molecular barcodes that TCR beta libraries were made. TCRdb used MiXCR to reprocess the 5' RACE reads, holding one entry per CDR3 protein. The table includes some 220,000 distinct CDR3 sequences, approximately 8% detected once. The sample comes from a study of CD8 T cells in ankylosing spondylitis. General observations from the study: Researchers reportedly found disease-linked clones significantly enriched in matched ankylosing spondylitis synovial fluid. In ankylosing spondylitis blood, a motif of about eight highly homologous TCR beta variants appeared characteristic. Prior literature has documented some motif variants in synovial fluid and blood from reactive arthritis.

Material: blood, either unsorted or a sorted T cell fraction (not recorded which). The rearrangement links TRBV7-9 to TRBJ2-1; tentatively, D is TRBD1 or TRBD2 (5 bases each). The clonotype comes from a female donor with ankylosing spondylitis or in good health (not recorded which). This CDR3 is CASSLTRGVGYNEQFF. CDR3 nucleotide sequence: TGTGCCAGCAGCTTAACTCGAGGGGTAGGGTACAATGAGCAGTTCTTC.